This T cell receptor (beta chain) was sequenced in a study of siplizumab effects on memory and regulatory T cells. CDR1 is SQVTM and CDR2 is ANQGSEA in the germline V gene. This CDR3 spans 11 amino acids. The V end lost 7 bases, the J end lost 7 bases, and 13 bases lay between the germline ends. Profiling relied on immunoSEQ multiplex PCR, and the TCRdb table lists in-frame clones only, not all of them. The sample yields tens of thousands of clones, approximately 97% seen once. Sequencing used naive CD8+ T cells sorted from blood. This TCR was recovered from a human donor in good health. V is TRBV29-1 and J is TRBJ2-5; D ambiguous. CDR3 sequence reads: CSAELGGTQYF. Written as DNA, the CDR3 is TGCAGCGCCGAATTAGGTGGGACCCAGTACTTC.